This is a list of T cell receptor beta chains from one sample in a study of blood T cell repertoires in COVID-19. Measured with immunoSEQ multiplex PCR; TCRdb has only the in-frame clones, and not every one. The sample has fewer than 150,000 clones, approximately 80% seen once; the top ten hold roughly a fifth. Sample: peripheral blood. The receptors derive from an elderly man with acute or convalescent COVID-19. Both conserved end residues are part of each CDR3. The order of the fields is J gene, D gene, clone size, V gene, CDR3 DNA, CDR3 protein. D genes are given only for firm matches. Size tells how often a clone was seen (once, few, many) or the class of an expanded clone, and some rows leave it out.

TRBJ1-6 | TRBD1 | few | TRBV7-8 | TGTGCCAGCAGCTTCGGACAGGGGATTTCACCCCTCCACTTT | CASSFGQGISPLHF
TRBJ2-7 | NA | NA | TRBV27 | TGTGCCAGCAGTCCGCAGGGGCACTTGTACGAGCAGTACTTC | CASSPQGHLYEQYF
TRBJ2-1 | NA | NA | TRBV5-6 | TGTGCCAGCAGCTTGTTCGTTAGCAGCTCCTACAATGAGCAGTTCTTC | CASSLFVSSSYNEQFF
TRBJ2-3 | NA | NA | TRBV5-1 | TGCGCCAGCAGCTTTGGCGGGGGCACAGATACGCAGTATTTT | CASSFGGGTDTQYF
TRBJ2-5 | NA | NA | TRBV3-1/TRBV3-2 | TGTGCCAGCAGCCAAGGGACAGACTACCAAGAGACCCAGTACTTC | CASSQGTDYQETQYF
TRBJ1-2 | TRBD1 | NA | TRBV3-1/TRBV3-2 | TGTGCCAGCAGCTATCGGGACAGTCGCTATGGCTACACCTTC | CASSYRDSRYGYTF
TRBJ2-5 | NA | NA | TRBV7-2 | TGTGCCAGCAGCTTAAGTAGGAGGCTAGAGGTCTGGGAGACCCAGTACTTC | CASSLSRRLEVWETQYF
TRBJ1-4 | NA | NA | TRBV11-2 | TGTGCCAGCAGCTCGATAAGGGCGGGGGGAAAACTGTTTTTT | CASSSIRAGGKLFF
TRBJ2-3 | TRBD2 | few | TRBV4-2 | TGTGCCAGCAGCCAGCGGGGAGCGGGGGGCACAGATACGCAGTATTTT | CASSQRGAGGTDTQYF
TRBJ1-6 | TRBD1 | NA | TRBV19 | TGTGCCAGTAGTCCGCCGGCCCGGGGACAGGGATTCAATTCACCCCTCCACTTT | CASSPPARGQGFNSPLHF
TRBJ2-7 | TRBD2 | NA | TRBV27 | TGTGCCAGCAGTCCAGCCGGGACTAAGACCTACGAGCAGTACTTC | CASSPAGTKTYEQYF
TRBJ2-1 | TRBD1 | NA | TRBV6-9 | TGTGCCAGCAGTACCCCCGACAGGGATGAGCAGTTCTTC | CASSTPDRDEQFF
TRBJ1-2 | TRBD1 | once | TRBV6-8 | TGTGCCAGCAGTTACTTGGGACAGGTCTATGGCTACACCTTC | CASSYLGQVYGYTF
TRBJ2-5 | NA | NA | TRBV6-5 | TGTGCCAGCAGAAAGGGGCGTACTAGCCCGGAGACCCAGTACTTC | CASRKGRTSPETQYF
TRBJ2-2 | NA | NA | TRBV1 | TGCACCAGCAGCCATGGTACTAGCGGGGGCCCAAATAAAAACACCGGGGAGCTGTTTTTT | CTSSHGTSGGPNKNTGELFF
TRBJ2-7 | NA | NA | TRBV4-1 | TGCGCCAGCAGCCAAGATGAGAGTTACGAGCAGTACTTC | CASSQDESYEQYF
TRBJ2-1 | TRBD2 | NA | TRBV5-4 | TGTGCCAGCAGCTTGGGTGCGGGGCGGGGGGGCCATAATGAGCAGTTCTTC | CASSLGAGRGGHNEQFF
TRBJ1-1 | NA | NA | TRBV18 | TGTGCCAGCTCACTCGACAGCATGAACACTGAAGCTTTCTTT | CASSLDSMNTEAFF
TRBJ2-7 | NA | NA | TRBV25-1 | TGTGCCAGCAGTGGTGGGAGGGGGGGGTACGAGCAGTACTTC | CASSGGRGGYEQYF
TRBJ2-3 | NA | once | TRBV27 | TGTGCCAGCGGAGCCGCGAGCAGCACAGATACGCAGTATTTT | CASGAASSTDTQYF
TRBJ1-5 | NA | NA | TRBV6-1 | TGTGCCAGCAGTGAAATACCGGGGGAGGCTCAGCCCCAGCATTTT | CASSEIPGEAQPQHF
TRBJ1-1 | TRBD1 | NA | TRBV18 | TGTGCCAGCTCACTACGACAGGGAATAGACACTGAAGCTTTCTTT | CASSLRQGIDTEAFF
TRBJ1-2 | TRBD1 | NA | TRBV10-3 | TGTGCCACCGAAACAGGGGCAGAGGGGGGCGGCTACACCTTC | CATETGAEGGGYTF
TRBJ1-6 | TRBD1 | NA | TRBV18 | TGTGCCAGCTCCGTAGGACAGGGCCCTAATTCACCCCTCCACTTT | CASSVGQGPNSPLHF
TRBJ2-1 | TRBD2 | NA | TRBV12-3/TRBV12-4 | TGTGCCAGCAGTTTCGGGGGGGCCGCGTTCTTC | CASSFGGAAFF
TRBJ2-7 | NA | NA | TRBV21-1 | TGTGCCTTCCAACGGGGGGGTACCTACGAGCAGTACTTC | CAFQRGGTYEQYF
TRBJ2-2 | NA | NA | TRBV11-2 | TGTGCCAGCACCCACCGTCGGGCCAGGGCCGGGGAGCTGTTTTTT | CASTHRRARAGELFF
TRBJ2-1 | NA | few | TRBV7-3 | TGTGCCAGCAGCCCGGGTGGGGCTAGTTTCTATGAGCAGTTCTTC | CASSPGGASFYEQFF
TRBJ2-2 | NA | NA | TRBV11-2 | TGTGCCAGCAGCCCTAGGACCGGGGAGCTGTTTTTT | CASSPRTGELFF
TRBJ1-5 | NA | NA | TRBV19 | TGTGCCAGTAGTGACCACACAGGCCGGTTTCAGCCCCAGCATTTT | CASSDHTGRFQPQHF
TRBJ1-2 | NA | few | TRBV4-1 | TGCGCCAGCAGCCAAGGCGGACTGAAAATTTATGGCTACACCTTC | CASSQGGLKIYGYTF
TRBJ1-6 | TRBD1 | few | TRBV27 | TGTGCCAGCAGTCCCGACAGGGCCTCCTATAATTCACCCCTCCACTTT | CASSPDRASYNSPLHF
TRBJ1-2 | TRBD1 | few | TRBV6-5 | TGTGCCAGCAGTTTACAGGGGTTCTATGGCTACACCTTC | CASSLQGFYGYTF
TRBJ2-1 | NA | NA | TRBV5-8 | TGTGCCAGCGTATCCTTGTGGAGGGTGGAGGCTAAGTCCTACAATGAGCAGTTCTTC | CASVSLWRVEAKSYNEQFF
TRBJ1-5 | NA | NA | TRBV6-2/TRBV6-3 | TGTGCCAGCAGTTACTACCCCGGGGTCAATCAGCCCCAGCATTTT | CASSYYPGVNQPQHF
TRBJ2-2 | TRBD2 | NA | TRBV7-8 | TGTGCCAGCAGCCTACCTAGCGGGGGCCACACCGGGGAGCTGTTTTTT | CASSLPSGGHTGELFF
TRBJ1-4 | NA | NA | TRBV7-9 | TGTGCCAGCAGCTTCGGAGACGGAGAACTGTTTTTT | CASSFGDGELFF
TRBJ1-4 | NA | NA | TRBV6-5 | TGTGCCAGCAGGGCCAGCCAGAGGAATGAAAAACTGTTTTTT | CASRASQRNEKLFF
TRBJ2-3 | NA | NA | TRBV19 | TGTGCCAGTAGTAGTGGTGGCAGTCTCACAGATACGCAGTATTTT | CASSSGGSLTDTQYF
TRBJ1-4 | TRBD1 | NA | TRBV9 | TGTGCCAGCAGCGTAGGGACAGGGGATCCAACTAATGAAAAACTGTTTTTT | CASSVGTGDPTNEKLFF
TRBJ2-2 | NA | few | TRBV30 | TGTGCCTGGACTCAGCGTACCGGGGAGCTGTTTTTT | CAWTQRTGELFF